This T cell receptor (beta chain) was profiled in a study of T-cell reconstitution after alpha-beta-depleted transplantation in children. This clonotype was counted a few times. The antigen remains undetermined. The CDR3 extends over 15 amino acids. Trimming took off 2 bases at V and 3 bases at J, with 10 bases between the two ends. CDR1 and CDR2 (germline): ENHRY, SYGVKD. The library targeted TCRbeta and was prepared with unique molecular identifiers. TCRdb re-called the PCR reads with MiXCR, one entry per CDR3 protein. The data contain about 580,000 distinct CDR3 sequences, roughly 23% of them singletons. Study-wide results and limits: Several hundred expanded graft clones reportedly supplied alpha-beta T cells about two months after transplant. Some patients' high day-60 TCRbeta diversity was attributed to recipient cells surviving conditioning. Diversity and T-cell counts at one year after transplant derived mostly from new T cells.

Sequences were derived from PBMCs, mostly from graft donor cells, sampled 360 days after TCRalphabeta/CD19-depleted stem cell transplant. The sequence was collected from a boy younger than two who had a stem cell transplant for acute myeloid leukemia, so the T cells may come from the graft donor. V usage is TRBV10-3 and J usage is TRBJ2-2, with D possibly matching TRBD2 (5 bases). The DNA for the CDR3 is TGTGCCATCAGTGAGGGAGGACCTTACACCGGGGAGCTGTTTTTT. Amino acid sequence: CAISEGGPYTGELFF.